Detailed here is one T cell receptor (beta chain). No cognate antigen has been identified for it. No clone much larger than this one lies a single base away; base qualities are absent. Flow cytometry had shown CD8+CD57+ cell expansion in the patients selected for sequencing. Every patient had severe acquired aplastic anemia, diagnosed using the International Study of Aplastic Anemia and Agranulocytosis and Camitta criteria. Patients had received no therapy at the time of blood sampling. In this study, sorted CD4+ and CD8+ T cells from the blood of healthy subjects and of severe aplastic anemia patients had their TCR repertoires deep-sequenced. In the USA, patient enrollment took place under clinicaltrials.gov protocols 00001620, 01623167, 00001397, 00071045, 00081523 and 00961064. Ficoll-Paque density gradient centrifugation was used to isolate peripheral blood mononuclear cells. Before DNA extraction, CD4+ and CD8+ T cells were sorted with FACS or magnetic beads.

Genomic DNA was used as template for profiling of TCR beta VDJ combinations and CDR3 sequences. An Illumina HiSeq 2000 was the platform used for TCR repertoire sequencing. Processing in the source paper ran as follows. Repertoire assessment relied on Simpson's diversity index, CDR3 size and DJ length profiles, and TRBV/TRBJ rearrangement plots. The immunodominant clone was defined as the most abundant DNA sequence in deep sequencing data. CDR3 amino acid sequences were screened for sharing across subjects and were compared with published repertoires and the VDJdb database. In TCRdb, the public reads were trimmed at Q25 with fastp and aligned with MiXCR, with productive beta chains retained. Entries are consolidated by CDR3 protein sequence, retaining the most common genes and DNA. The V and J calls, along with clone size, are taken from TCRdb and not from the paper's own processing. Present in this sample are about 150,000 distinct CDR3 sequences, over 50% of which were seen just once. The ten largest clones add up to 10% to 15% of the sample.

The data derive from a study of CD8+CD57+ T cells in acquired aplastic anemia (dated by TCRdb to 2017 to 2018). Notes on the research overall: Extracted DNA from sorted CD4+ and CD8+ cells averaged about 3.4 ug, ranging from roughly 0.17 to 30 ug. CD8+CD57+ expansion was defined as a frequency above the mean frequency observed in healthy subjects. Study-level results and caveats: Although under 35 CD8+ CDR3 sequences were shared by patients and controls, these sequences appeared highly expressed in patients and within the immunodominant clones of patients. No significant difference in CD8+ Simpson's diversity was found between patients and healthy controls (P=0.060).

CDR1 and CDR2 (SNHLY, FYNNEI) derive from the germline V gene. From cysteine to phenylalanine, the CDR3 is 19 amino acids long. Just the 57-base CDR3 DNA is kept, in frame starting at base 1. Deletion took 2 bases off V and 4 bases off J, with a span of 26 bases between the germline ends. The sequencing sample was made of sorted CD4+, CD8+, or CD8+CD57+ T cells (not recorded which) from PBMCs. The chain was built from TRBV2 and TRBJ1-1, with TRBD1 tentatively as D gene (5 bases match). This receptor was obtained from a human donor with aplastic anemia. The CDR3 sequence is CASSEPKVSGTVSSTEAFF. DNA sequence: TGTGCCAGCAGTGAACCGAAAGTTTCAGGGACGGTCTCGAGCACTGAAGCTTTCTTT. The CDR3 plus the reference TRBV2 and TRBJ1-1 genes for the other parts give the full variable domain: EPEVTQTPSHQVTQMGQEVILRCVPISNHLYFYWYRQILGQKVEFLVSFYNNEISEKSEIFDDQFSVERPDGSNFTLKIRSTKLEDSAMYFCASSEPKVSGTVSSTEAFFGQGTRLTVV.